Following are 26 T cell receptor beta chains from one sample sequenced in a study of a mutant IDH1 vaccine in newly diagnosed glioma. Antigens of these TCRs are unknown. The assay was immunoSEQ multiplex PCR, and TCRdb's table has in-frame clones only and misses some. In the table there are 50,000 or so clones, around 84% of which are singletons. Documented time point: week 5, during vaccination. The content of each vaccine dose was 300 ug of mutant IDH1 20-mer peptide, and topical imiquimod accompanied it. The sequencing here drew on PBMCs, taken from a glioma patient whose treatment included an IDH1 peptide vaccine. These receptors all come from a woman aged 45 to 65 with glioma.

The chain has TRBV9 and TRBJ2-5, with a possible D match to TRBD2 (6 bases). CDR3 length: 15 residues. The V gene lost 2 bases and the J gene lost 2 bases, with 13 bases spanning the gap. Looked up from germline, CDR1 is SGDLS and CDR2 is YYNGEE. The CDR3 loop is CASSVGTVNQETQYF. The CDR3, as DNA: TGTGCCAGCAGCGTGGGGACTGTTAATCAAGAGACCCAGTACTTC.

Written as DNA, the CDR3 is TGCAGCGTTCTTCGGGACGCCGAGGACTATGGCTACACCTTC. It yields the protein CSVLRDAEDYGYTF. The rearrangement links TRBV29-1 to TRBJ1-2; perhaps TRBD1 as D (5 bases). The CDR3 spans 14 residues. V was clipped by 5 bases and J by 3 bases, with 16 bases between them. Germline CDR1 is SQVTM and CDR2 is ANQGSEA.

The chain couples TRBV27 to TRBJ1-4, with a possible D match to TRBD1 (5 bases). The CDR3 extends over 15 amino acids. The germline V and J ends were trimmed by 4 bases and 8 bases, with 17 bases remaining between them. The germline V gene encodes CDR1 MNHEY and CDR2 SMNVEV (reference sequence). The CDR3 region is CASSWSGTEGEKLFF. The CDR3 DNA follows: TGTGCCAGCAGTTGGTCCGGGACGGAGGGGGAAAAACTGTTTTTT.

The count of this clone is one. The rearrangement uses TRBV6-5 and TRBJ2-5, with 7 bases lining up with TRBD2. V lost 7 bases, J lost 2 bases, and 10 bases stayed unmatched. Germline V gene lookup returns CDR1 MNHEY and CDR2 SVGAGI. The CDR3 runs 15 residues. The CDR3 spells CASTPIGGRQETQYF. CDR3 nucleotides: TGTGCCAGCACTCCCATCGGGGGGAGGCAAGAGACCCAGTACTTC.

The chain is built from TRBV2 and TRBJ1-6, with D perhaps matching TRBD1 (5 bases). This CDR3 is built from 12 residues. Between the trimmed V and J ends, which lost 3 bases and 14 bases, there was a span of 11 bases. Germline V gene sequence: CDR1 SNHLY, CDR2 FYNNEI. The CDR3 sequence: CASSDSQGALHF. For the CDR3, the DNA is TGTGCCAGCAGTGACAGCCAGGGAGCCCTCCACTTT.

The J gene is TRBJ2-7, the V gene TRBV6-5; either TRBD1 or TRBD2 may fit D (5 bases each). Trimming took off 2 bases at V and 6 bases at J, with 11 bases between the two ends. The CDR3 is 13 residues long. CDR1 is MNHEY, CDR2 SVGAGI, per germline. CDR3 nucleotide sequence: TGTGCCAGCAGTTACATGAGGGGCTCCGAGCAGTACTTC. Residues: CASSYMRGSEQYF.

This clone was detected only once. The chain recombines TRBV15 with TRBJ2-7, with D hard to call. Trimming removed 0 bases from V and 1 base from J, with 7 bases in between. Per the germline V gene, CDR1 is LNHNV and CDR2 is YYDKDF (reference sequence). The CDR3 has 14 amino acids. In DNA, the CDR3 is TGTGCCACCAGCAGAGATCTCGTATCCTACGAGCAGTACTTC. Residues: CATSRDLVSYEQYF.

The chain carries TRBV5-6 and TRBJ1-2; D is possibly TRBD1 (5 bases). This CDR3 is built from 16 residues. The V gene lost 5 bases and the J gene lost 3 bases, with 20 bases spanning the gap. Germline CDR1 SGHDT, CDR2 YYEEEE. The CDR3 DNA follows: TGTGCCAGCAGTCTCCCCACCGAAGGGGAGGACTATGGCTACACCTTC. Translating it yields CASSLPTEGEDYGYTF.

This sequence joins TRBV7-9 and TRBJ2-3; 7 positions agree with TRBD1. V lost 5 bases to trimming and J lost 0 bases; unmatched junction nucleotides: 14. The CDR3 loop spans 18 amino acids. Germline V gene sequence: CDR1 SEHNR, CDR2 FQNEAQ (reference sequence). CDR3: CASSVEGIGQESTDTQYF. The CDR3 DNA sequence: TGTGCCAGCAGCGTAGAGGGTATTGGACAGGAAAGCACAGATACGCAGTATTTT.

The V and J genes are TRBV7-2 and TRBJ2-6; no firm D call. V gave up 4 bases and J gave up 0 bases, with 13 bases separating them. CDR1 and CDR2 from the germline V gene are SGHTA and FQGNSA. The CDR3 is made up of 17 amino acids. CDR3 in amino acids: CASSSDRVFSGANVLTF. The CDR3 DNA is TGTGCCAGCAGCTCGGATAGGGTTTTCTCTGGGGCCAACGTCCTGACTTTC.

The chain links TRBV5-1 to TRBJ2-2; 7 bases line up with TRBD1. V shed 1 base and J 6 bases; nucleotides not matched to a gene: 6. This CDR3 has 15 residues. The germline V gene encodes CDR1 SGHRS and CDR2 YFSETQ. The CDR3 loop reads CASSLRQGNPGELFF. DNA of the CDR3: TGCGCCAGCAGCTTGCGACAGGGTAACCCCGGGGAGCTGTTTTTT.

The chain joins TRBV11-2 to TRBJ1-3; maybe TRBD1 (6 bases). Germline values: CDR1 SGHAT, CDR2 FQNNGV. The CDR3 runs 16 residues. V lost 5 bases and J 2 bases, leaving 16 bases between the germline ends. This CDR3 is CASSETGYGTGNTIYF. DNA of the CDR3: TGTGCCAGCAGCGAAACAGGGTATGGTACTGGAAACACCATATATTTT.

The chain's CDR3 is CASRSTGTMGYEQYF. CDR3 sequence (DNA): TGTGCCAGCAGGTCTACCGGGACCATGGGCTACGAGCAGTACTTC. V usage is TRBV6-5 and J usage is TRBJ2-7; perhaps D is TRBD1 or TRBD2 (5 bases each). V dropped 6 bases and J dropped 3 bases, with 18 bases sitting between them. Germline CDR1 MNHEY, CDR2 SVGAGI. The CDR3 sequence is 15 residues long.

The chain joins TRBV6-1 to TRBJ2-2; possibly TRBD2 for D (5 bases). The CDR3 spans 14 residues. The germline CDR1 and CDR2 sequences are MNHNS and SASEGT. V was shortened by 4 bases and J by 6 bases, with 12 bases between the two germline ends. CDR3 sequence reads: CASSVTSEAGELFF. CDR3 DNA sequence: TGTGCCAGCAGTGTTACTTCGGAGGCCGGGGAGCTGTTTTTT.

The chain is built from TRBV6-1 and TRBJ1-1; unclear D gene. The germline V gene has CDR1 MNHNS and CDR2 SASEGT. Trimming left V 3 bases short and J 2 bases short, with 10 bases between. The CDR3 is 14 amino acids. CDR3 protein: CASSDVTRNTEAFF. The DNA of the CDR3 is TGTGCCAGCAGTGACGTGACTCGTAACACTGAAGCTTTCTTT.

The chain combines TRBV5-8 with TRBJ2-1; D remains ambiguous. This CDR3 contains 14 residues. V shed 4 bases and J shed 4 bases, with 12 bases lying between them. Germline V lookup: CDR1 SGHTS, CDR2 YDEGEE. CDR3 in amino acids: CASSLDGPYNEQFF. The CDR3, as DNA: TGTGCCAGCAGCCTTGACGGGCCTTACAATGAGCAGTTCTTC.

The chain joins TRBV11-2 to TRBJ2-7; D possibly matches TRBD1 or TRBD2 (5 bases each). The germline gives CDR1 SGHAT, CDR2 FQNNGV. This CDR3 is built from 16 residues. Trimming removed 5 bases at V and 2 bases at J, with 19 bases between. In DNA, the CDR3 is TGTGCCAGCAGCACCCGGGACGGACCCAACCCCTACGAGCAGTACTTC. Translation: CASSTRDGPNPYEQYF.

The count of this clone is one. J is TRBJ1-4 and V is TRBV2; D uncertain. V was trimmed by 10 bases and J by 8 bases, leaving 14 bases between them. This CDR3 has 12 amino acids. The germline gives CDR1 SNHLY, CDR2 FYNNEI. The CDR3 region is CATTQVEEKLFF. The CDR3 DNA reads as TGTGCCACGACTCAAGTGGAAGAAAAACTGTTTTTT. Full variable domain (remainder filled in from reference TRBV2 and TRBJ1-4): EPEVTQTPSHQVTQMGQEVILRCVPISNHLYFYWYRQILGQKVEFLVSFYNNEISEKSEIFDDQFSVERPDGSNFTLKIRSTKLEDSAMYFCATTQVEEKLFFGSGTQLSVL.

The rearrangement joins TRBV11-2 to TRBJ2-2; TRBD1 agrees at 11 bases. In germline, CDR1 is SGHAT, CDR2 FQNNGV. Trimming at V came to 4 bases and at J to 5 bases, leaving 3 bases not matched to a gene. This CDR3 is 15 amino acids long. The CDR3 spells CASSWTGGSTGELFF. The CDR3 nucleotides read TGTGCCAGCAGCTGGACAGGGGGCAGTACCGGGGAGCTGTTTTTT.

CDR3 sequence reads: CAISEDGTVNEKLFF. CDR3 nucleotide sequence: TGTGCCATCAGTGAGGATGGGACAGTAAATGAAAAACTGTTTTTT. The chain is built from TRBV10-3 and TRBJ1-4, with 7 nucleotides matching TRBD1. This CDR3 region has 15 residues. The germline CDR1 and CDR2 sequences are ENHRY and SYGVKD. V gave up 2 bases and J gave up 5 bases; unmatched junction bases: 5.

The gene calls are TRBV4-2 and TRBJ2-3, with D maybe TRBD2 (6 bases). Trimming stripped 3 bases from V and 2 bases from J, with 9 bases between. The CDR3 runs 14 residues. Germline CDR1 LGHNA, CDR2 YNFKEQ. This CDR3 reads CASSQAGTTDTQYF. The CDR3 nucleotides read TGTGCCAGCAGCCAGGCGGGGACCACAGATACGCAGTATTTT.

The gene calls are TRBV6-5 and TRBJ1-5; D is possibly TRBD1 (6 bases). Germline V gene lookup returns CDR1 MNHEY and CDR2 SVGAGI. Trimming stripped 4 bases from V and 7 bases from J, with 17 bases between. The CDR3 is made up of 15 amino acids. CDR3 coding DNA: TGTGCCAGCAGTTCCAGGGGAGCGGGTCGGCAGCCCCAGCATTTT. It encodes CASSSRGAGRQPQHF.

The chain uses TRBV6-1 and TRBJ1-1; TRBD1 agrees at 8 bases. Germline loops: CDR1 MNHNS, CDR2 SASEGT. The CDR3 runs to 17 residues. V shed 2 bases and J 11 bases; nucleotides not matched to a gene: 19. CDR3: CASSEPTGGRGLYHAFF. CDR3 in DNA: TGTGCCAGCAGTGAACCCACCGGGGGCAGGGGGCTATATCACGCTTTCTTT.

The chain links TRBV19 to TRBJ2-7, with D hard to call. Trimming pared 0 bases from V and 4 bases from J, leaving 13 bases between. The CDR3 extends over 15 amino acids. The germline CDR1 and CDR2 sequences are LNHDA and SQIVND (reference sequence). CDR3 nucleotides: TGTGCCAGTAGTATAGACGCCTCACGGGTGTACGAGCAGTACTTC. It translates to CASSIDASRVYEQYF.

CDR3 protein: CASSLAGTDSGNTIYF. The CDR3 coding sequence is TGTGCCAGCAGCTTGGCAGGGACTGACTCTGGAAACACCATATATTTT. The chain uses TRBV5-4 and TRBJ1-3, with D possibly TRBD1 on 5 matching bases. This CDR3 has 16 amino acids. Germline CDR1 is SGHNT and CDR2 is YYREEE (reference sequence). The ends were cut back, 0 bases at V and 0 bases at J, with 10 bases in the middle.

The chain is built from TRBV5-4 and TRBJ2-7; TRBD1 aligns across 7 bases. This CDR3 region has 14 residues. The junction had 4 bases not matched to a gene; V was cut back by 2 bases and J by 2 bases. CDR1 and CDR2 (germline): SGHNT, YYREEE (reference sequence). CDR3 region: CASSFPDRPYEQYF. As DNA, the CDR3 is TGTGCCAGCAGCTTTCCGGACAGGCCCTACGAGCAGTACTTC.